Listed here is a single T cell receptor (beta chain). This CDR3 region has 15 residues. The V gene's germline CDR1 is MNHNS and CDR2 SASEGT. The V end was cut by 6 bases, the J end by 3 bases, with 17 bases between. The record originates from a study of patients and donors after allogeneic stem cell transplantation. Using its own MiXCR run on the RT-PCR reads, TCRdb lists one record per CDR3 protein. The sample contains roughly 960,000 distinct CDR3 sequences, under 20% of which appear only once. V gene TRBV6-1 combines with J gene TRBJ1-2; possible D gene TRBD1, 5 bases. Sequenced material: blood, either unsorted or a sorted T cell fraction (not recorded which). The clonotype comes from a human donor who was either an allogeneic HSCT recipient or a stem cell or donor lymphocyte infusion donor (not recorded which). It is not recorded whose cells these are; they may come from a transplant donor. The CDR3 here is CASREPRGADYGYTF. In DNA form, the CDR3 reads TGTGCCAGCAGGGAACCGAGGGGCGCGGACTATGGCTACACCTTC.